Listed here are 18 T cell receptor beta chains from one sample, sequenced in a study of T-cell memory formation after mild COVID-19. TCRdb processed the 5' RACE reads anew with MiXCR; each CDR3 protein has one entry. The sample lists about half a million distinct CDR3 sequences; around a sixth were seen once. The sequenced sample was PBMCs or a T cell subset sorted from them (not recorded which). Receptors originate from an adult woman who had mild COVID-19 (a few samples of this study predate the infection). Cell type and time point are not known.

The V call is TRBV4-2, the J call TRBJ2-7; possible D gene TRBD2, 5 bases. V lost 0 bases and J 0 bases, leaving 15 bases between the germline ends. Looked up from germline, CDR1 is LGHNA and CDR2 is YNFKEQ. The CDR3 is 17 amino acids. DNA of the CDR3: TGTGCCAGCAGCCAAGAAACCCCGGCGGCGGGCTCCTACGAGCAGTACTTC. Its protein product is CASSQETPAAGSYEQYF.

This clonotype has more than one count but fewer than ten. The CDR3 DNA reads as TGTGCCAGCAGCGTATTAGCAGGGGAGGGGCACGAGCAGTACTTC. The encoded protein is CASSVLAGEGHEQYF. This chain links TRBV9 with TRBJ2-7, with a possible D match to TRBD2 (7 bases). The germline V and J ends were trimmed by 1 base and 5 bases, with 16 bases remaining between them. This CDR3 has 15 residues. The germline CDR1 and CDR2 sequences are SGDLS and YYNGEE.

This chain joins TRBV12-3 or TRBV12-4 and TRBJ2-3; 10 bases are a match to TRBD2. The CDR3 covers 16 residues. V shed 6 bases and J 2 bases; nucleotides not matched to a gene: 8. The CDR3 DNA sequence: TGTGCCAGCAGCCGTGGGACTAGCGAGTACACAGATACGCAGTATTTT. Protein product: CASSRGTSEYTDTQYF.

This clonotype occurred many times. The J gene is TRBJ1-3, the V gene TRBV12-3 or TRBV12-4, with unresolved D. The length of the CDR3 is 14 residues. V was trimmed by 4 bases and J by 1 base, leaving 8 bases between them. The CDR3 region is CASSSPDSGNTIYF. CDR3 DNA: TGTGCCAGCAGTTCCCCCGATTCTGGAAACACCATATATTTT.

V and J are TRBV12-3 or TRBV12-4 and TRBJ2-7; D not certain. V was clipped by 3 bases and J by 7 bases, with 13 bases between them. This CDR3 has 13 amino acids. The CDR3 DNA reads TGTGCCAGCAGTTTCGGATCGGCGTGGGAGCAGTACTTC. This codes for CASSFGSAWEQYF.

This chain uses TRBV7-2 with TRBJ2-7; D may be TRBD2 (5 bases). The CDR3 contains 14 residues. V was trimmed by 5 bases and J by 10 bases, leaving 21 bases between them. Germline CDR1 SGHTA, CDR2 FQGNSA. The CDR3 reads CASSRSGYTSGQYF. DNA of the CDR3: TGTGCCAGCAGCCGGTCGGGATACACGTCGGGACAGTACTTC.

As DNA, the CDR3 is TGCGCCAGCAGCTCGGAATACTCAGCTTTCTTT. Its translation: CASSSEYSAFF. The chain employs TRBV5-1 and TRBJ1-1; D gene unclear. V lost 3 bases, J lost 10 bases, and 10 bases lay in between. This CDR3 contains 11 residues. The germline gives CDR1 SGHRS, CDR2 YFSETQ.

This clonotype was counted between two and nine times. This chain connects TRBV15 to TRBJ2-7; 8 positions agree with TRBD1. There are 15 residues in the CDR3. CDR1 and CDR2 (germline): LNHNV, YYDKDF (reference sequence). V lost 5 bases to trimming and J lost 2 bases; unmatched junction nucleotides: 8. This chain's CDR3 is CATSGKDRVPYEQYF. The CDR3 DNA reads as TGTGCCACCAGCGGAAAGGACAGGGTCCCCTACGAGCAGTACTTC.

This chain links TRBV5-5 with TRBJ2-5; TRBD1 matches at 7 bases. Trimming removed 4 bases from V and 5 bases from J; junction bases left unmatched: 14. Germline V lookup: CDR1 SGHKS, CDR2 YYEKEE (reference sequence). This CDR3 spans 16 amino acids. Written as DNA, the CDR3 is TGTGCCAGCAGCCCCCTTTTTGGGACAGAATACGAGACCCAGTACTTC. As protein: CASSPLFGTEYETQYF.

V usage is TRBV5-1 and J usage is TRBJ2-7, with 7 bases matching TRBD1. J gave up 2 bases and V 4 bases, and 9 bases lay outside the gene matches. The CDR3 totals 15 residues. CDR1 and CDR2 from the germline V gene are SGHRS and YFSETQ. The CDR3 is CASSPRQGFPYEQYF. The CDR3 DNA is TGCGCCAGCAGCCCGAGACAGGGTTTCCCCTACGAGCAGTACTTC.

V usage is TRBV25-1 and J usage is TRBJ2-3; D may be TRBD2 (6 bases). The CDR3 spans 13 residues. V was pared by 4 bases and J by 4 bases, with 9 bases between. CDR1 and CDR2 from the germline V gene are MGHDK and SYGVNS. The CDR3 protein is CASSVERADTQYF. CDR3 coding DNA: TGTGCCAGCAGTGTTGAGCGGGCAGATACGCAGTATTTT.

This clonotype was seen repeatedly, ten times or more. This chain links TRBV5-1 with TRBJ2-1; D is perhaps TRBD1 or TRBD2 (5 bases each). Trimming shortened V by 3 bases and J by 7 bases, and 23 bases separated the two germline ends. Per the germline V gene, CDR1 is SGHRS and CDR2 is YFSETQ. There are 17 residues in the CDR3. CDR3 sequence reads: CASSSPPGTDASNEQFF. DNA of the CDR3: TGCGCCAGCAGCTCACCGCCCGGGACCGACGCCTCTAATGAGCAGTTCTTC.

V is TRBV7-6 and J is TRBJ2-1; 14 positions match TRBD2. CDR3 length equals 13 residues. The V gene end was trimmed by 5 bases and the J gene end by 14 bases; junction bases not matched to a gene: 5. CDR1 and CDR2 (germline): SGHVS, FNYEAQ. The CDR3: CASSRTSGGLEFF. The DNA of the CDR3 is TGTGCCAGCAGCCGGACTAGCGGGGGGCTTGAGTTCTTC.

This chain joins TRBV7-9 and TRBJ2-5; D perhaps matches TRBD1 (5 bases). CDR3 length: 19 amino acids. Germline CDR1 reads SEHNR; CDR2 reads FQNEAQ (reference sequence). Trimming pared 3 bases from V and 3 bases from J, leaving 26 bases between. The CDR3 sequence is CASSFGTVWSGHTKETQYF. The CDR3 DNA is TGTGCCAGCAGCTTTGGTACGGTTTGGTCAGGGCACACGAAAGAGACCCAGTACTTC.

This clonotype appeared a few times. The V and J genes are TRBV30 and TRBJ2-1; 7 bases agree with TRBD1. CDR1 GTSNPN and CDR2 SVGIG come from the germline V gene (reference sequence). The CDR3 sequence is 15 residues long. Trimming at V came to 2 bases and at J to 7 bases, leaving 11 bases not matched to a gene. The CDR3: CAWSTYDRVVNEQFF. The CDR3 region has the DNA TGTGCCTGGAGTACCTACGACAGGGTTGTTAATGAGCAGTTCTTC.

This chain connects TRBV24-1 to TRBJ2-7; 7 bases map to TRBD1. The CDR3 totals 14 residues. Unmatched junction bases numbered 9, after V lost 8 bases and J lost 3 bases. Germline V gives CDR1 KGHDR, CDR2 SFDVKD. The CDR3 is CATMASGQSYEQYF. In DNA form, the CDR3 reads TGTGCCACCATGGCTTCGGGACAGAGCTACGAGCAGTACTTC.

This clonotype occurred a few times. The rearrangement uses TRBV6-1 and TRBJ1-5, with unresolved D. V was clipped by 6 bases and J by 3 bases, with 6 bases between them. Germline V lookup: CDR1 MNHNS, CDR2 SASEGT. This CDR3 region has 12 residues. The CDR3 sequence: CASSVTNQPQHF. The CDR3 region has the DNA TGTGCCAGCAGCGTTACCAATCAGCCCCAGCATTTT.

This chain joins TRBV7-2 and TRBJ1-6, with a possible D match to TRBD1 (5 bases). Germline assignment: CDR1 SGHTA and CDR2 FQGNSA. The CDR3 covers 14 residues. Deletions cut 3 bases from V and 10 bases from J, with 13 bases between. CDR3 region: CASSFNLGRSPLHF. The CDR3 DNA is TGTGCCAGCAGCTTTAATTTGGGACGATCACCCCTCCACTTT. The variable domain in full, with the rest retrieved from reference TRBV7-2 and TRBJ1-6, is GAGVSQSPSNKVTEKGKDVELRCDPISGHTALYWYRQSLGQGLEFLIYFQGNSAPDKSGLPSDRFSAERTGGSVSTLTIQRTQQEDSAVYLCASSFNLGRSPLHFGNGTRLTVT.